What follows are 23 T cell receptor beta chains derived from one specimen sequenced in a study of blood T cell repertoires in COVID-19 (dated by TCRdb to 2019 to 2021). The method was the immunoSEQ multiplex PCR assay. As stored in TCRdb, this immuneACCESS dataset retains in-frame rearrangements with V and J assigned. A fraction of the clones does not appear; measured against another copy, unresolved V genes explain less than half of the discrepancy, and the remainder lacks a known reason. In all, the sample holds 260,000 or so clones, and over 75% of those were seen once. The top ten clones comprise approximately 8.5% of the sample. Specimen: peripheral blood. The receptors come from a man between 18 and 29 years old with active or convalescent COVID-19.

The chain has TRBV2 and TRBJ2-5; TRBD2 agrees at 7 bases. Germline CDR1 SNHLY, CDR2 FYNNEI. CDR3 size: 14 residues. The J segment lost 4 bases and the V segment lost 4 bases, leaving 6 bases of the junction unmatched. The CDR3 loop reads CASSGRREVETQYF. The CDR3 coding sequence is TGTGCCAGCAGTGGAAGACGGGAGGTAGAGACCCAGTACTTC.

As DNA, the CDR3 is TGTGCCAGCAGCTCCTGGCGTTCTCGGGATGGCTACACCTTC. Its protein product is CASSSWRSRDGYTF. This rearrangement joins TRBV7-2 to TRBJ1-2; D is undetermined. This CDR3 region has 14 residues. Germline V gene data show CDR1 as SGHTA and CDR2 as FQGNSA. V lost 4 bases to trimming and J lost 6 bases, with 15 bases between them.

This rearrangement joins TRBV13 to TRBJ2-3; perhaps TRBD1 as D (7 bases). CDR1 PRHDT and CDR2 FYEKMQ come from the germline V gene (reference sequence). Trimming left V 5 bases short and J 2 bases short, with 17 bases between. CDR3 length: 16 residues. The CDR3 region has the DNA TGTGCCAGCAGCCCGCCGACAGGGCGGGACACAGATACGCAGTATTTT. As protein: CASSPPTGRDTDTQYF.

V is TRBV5-1 and J is TRBJ2-6, with 8 bases lining up with TRBD1. CDR1 and CDR2 (germline): SGHRS, YFSETQ. V lost 4 bases and J lost 4; bases outside the gene matches: 4. The CDR3 length is 15 residues. The CDR3, as DNA: TGCGCCAGCAGCCCGACAGGGGCCGGGGCCAACGTCCTGACTTTC. Translated, it gives CASSPTGAGANVLTF.

V usage is TRBV13 and J usage is TRBJ2-7, with TRBD2 as a possible D gene (6 bases). This CDR3 is 12 amino acids long. Germline assignment: CDR1 PRHDT and CDR2 FYEKMQ (reference sequence). Trimming took 0 bases from V and 7 from J, leaving 7 bases between them. CDR3 amino acids: CASSLGTREQYF. The CDR3 DNA sequence: TGTGCCAGCAGCTTAGGGACTAGGGAGCAGTACTTC.

This sequence joins TRBV4-1 and TRBJ1-5, with 9 nucleotides matching TRBD1. The CDR3 length is 19 residues. Germline V CDR1 and CDR2: MGHRA, YSYEKL. The V segment lost 4 bases and the J segment 6 bases; nucleotides outside the gene matches: 19. DNA of the CDR3: TGCGCCAGCAGCCTAATTATGGGACAGGGTCAAAGAGTGGGTCAGCCCCAGCATTTT. As protein: CASSLIMGQGQRVGQPQHF.

This chain connects TRBV27 to TRBJ2-7; D unresolved. Trimming left V 3 bases short and J 0 bases short, with 3 bases between. The CDR3 runs 12 residues. The V gene's germline CDR1 is MNHEY and CDR2 SMNVEV (reference sequence). The CDR3 here is CASSFNSYEQYF. The CDR3 nucleotides read TGTGCCAGCAGTTTCAACTCCTACGAGCAGTACTTC.

The CDR3 nucleotides are TGTGCCATCAGCGGAGGTTTTCCCTCTGGGGCCAACGTCCTGACTTTC. This sequence encodes CAISGGFPSGANVLTF. The chain combines TRBV10-3 with TRBJ2-6, with D perhaps TRBD2 (5 bases). CDR1 and CDR2 from the germline V gene are ENHRY and SYGVKD. Trimming left V 6 bases short and J 0 bases short, with 12 bases between. This CDR3 spans 16 amino acids.

The V gene is TRBV7-2, the J gene TRBJ1-2; maybe TRBD1 (6 bases). The CDR3 sequence is 14 residues long. CDR1 SGHTA and CDR2 FQGNSA come from the germline V gene. Trimming removed 6 bases at V and 4 bases at J, with 15 bases between. The CDR3 sequence: CASSPGVVSYGYTF. The CDR3 region has the DNA TGTGCCAGCAGTCCAGGGGTTGTCTCCTATGGCTACACCTTC.

The chain couples TRBV15 to TRBJ2-7, with D tentatively TRBD1 (7 bases). The CDR3 loop spans 15 amino acids. Trimming took 0 bases from V and 5 from J, leaving 14 bases between them. CDR1 and CDR2 from the germline V gene are LNHNV and YYDKDF (reference sequence). CDR3 region: CATSRDRQGGNEQYF. CDR3 sequence (DNA): TGTGCCACCAGCAGAGATCGGCAGGGGGGTAACGAGCAGTACTTC.

CDR3 residues: CASSPTGTQANYGYTF. CDR3 sequence (DNA): TGTGCCAGTAGTCCAACCGGGACTCAAGCTAACTATGGCTACACCTTC. This chain uses TRBV19 with TRBJ1-2; TRBD1 might be the D (5 bases). CDR3 length equals 16 residues. In germline, CDR1 is LNHDA, CDR2 SQIVND (reference sequence). Between the trimmed V and J ends, which lost 5 bases and 0 bases, there was a span of 16 bases.

This clone was seen just once. This chain links TRBV28 with TRBJ1-5; TRBD1 matches at 10 bases. Trimming cost V 7 bases and J 5 bases; bases outside gene matches: 14. CDR3 length: 17 residues. Germline lookup yields CDR1 MDHEN and CDR2 SYDVKM. The CDR3 nucleotides are TGTGCCAGCACCCGACCCCCAGGGACAGGGGACGATCAGCCCCAGCATTTT. This encodes CASTRPPGTGDDQPQHF.

The chain joins TRBV6-5 to TRBJ1-1, with D tentatively TRBD1 (6 bases). Per the germline V gene, CDR1 is MNHEY and CDR2 is SVGAGI. The CDR3 has 10 amino acids. V was trimmed by 8 bases and J by 5 bases, leaving 6 bases between them. The CDR3 reads CASGQTEAFF. CDR3 bases: TGTGCCAGCGGACAGACTGAAGCTTTCTTT.

The chain couples TRBV4-1 to TRBJ1-2; D is unresolved. The CDR3 has 14 residues. Germline V gene lookup returns CDR1 MGHRA and CDR2 YSYEKL. The ends were cut back, 4 bases at V and 0 bases at J, with 9 bases in the middle. CDR3 sequence: CASSRYGANYGYTF. In nucleotides, the CDR3 is TGCGCCAGCAGCCGATACGGAGCTAACTATGGCTACACCTTC.

The rearrangement joins TRBV4-3 to TRBJ2-7; possible D gene TRBD2, 6 bases. Germline loops: CDR1 LGHNA, CDR2 YSLEER. Trimming shortened V by 0 bases and J by 0 bases, and 9 bases separated the two germline ends. This CDR3 comprises 15 residues. Here the CDR3 reads CASSQDYGSSYEQYF. The CDR3 DNA reads TGCGCCAGCAGCCAAGACTACGGGAGCTCCTACGAGCAGTACTTC.

The V gene is TRBV19, the J gene TRBJ1-2; tentative D call: TRBD1 (5 bases). V gave up 4 bases and J gave up 2 bases, with 17 bases separating them. In germline, CDR1 is LNHDA, CDR2 SQIVND (reference sequence). The CDR3 spans 16 residues. The CDR3 DNA reads TGTGCCAGTAGTACTTGGGGAAGCGGGGGGAACTATGGCTACACCTTC. Amino acid sequence: CASSTWGSGGNYGYTF.

The V call is TRBV6-5, the J call TRBJ2-4; D is possibly TRBD1 (5 bases). Trimming pared 2 bases from V and 6 bases from J, leaving 17 bases between. Germline V CDR1 and CDR2: MNHEY, SVGAGI. The CDR3 contains 16 residues. In DNA form, the CDR3 reads TGTGCCAGCAGTTACGACTCAGGGCTCGGTAGAAACATTCAGTACTTC. Protein: CASSYDSGLGRNIQYF.

DNA for the CDR3: TGCGCCAGCAGCCCCCGTAGCGGGGATATGTATGAGCAGTTCTTC. Translation gives CASSPRSGDMYEQFF. The chain couples TRBV4-1 to TRBJ2-1, with 8 nucleotides matching TRBD2. The CDR3 totals 15 residues. V dropped 4 bases and J dropped 8; count of bases not matched to a gene: 10. The germline gives CDR1 MGHRA, CDR2 YSYEKL.

The V and J genes are TRBV9 and TRBJ2-7; 8 nucleotides line up with TRBD1. The germline gives CDR1 SGDLS, CDR2 YYNGEE. The CDR3 runs to 14 residues. Trimming cost V 2 bases and J 3 bases; bases outside gene matches: 4. CDR3 protein: CASSVGQGRYEQYF. The DNA of the CDR3 is TGTGCCAGCAGCGTCGGACAGGGCCGCTACGAGCAGTACTTC.

This clone occurred a few times. The genes are TRBV6-2 or TRBV6-3 and TRBJ2-5, with 7 nucleotides matching TRBD2. The germline CDR1 and CDR2 sequences are MNHEY and SVGEGT. J was trimmed by 3 bases and V by 5 bases; bases with no gene match: 12. The CDR3 length is 16 residues. The CDR3 bases are TGTGCCAGCAGTCCCGTTGCGGCTAGCGGAAAAGAGACCCAGTACTTC. Translation gives CASSPVAASGKETQYF.

The J gene is TRBJ2-3, the V gene TRBV11-2; 11 nucleotides line up with TRBD2. Germline trimming cut 5 bases from V and 5 bases from J; bases unmatched to any gene: 3. The CDR3 sequence is 14 residues long. Germline V gene lookup returns CDR1 SGHAT and CDR2 FQNNGV. The CDR3 sequence: CASSIAGGQDTQYF. CDR3 DNA sequence: TGTGCCAGCAGCATAGCGGGGGGGCAAGATACGCAGTATTTT. The full variable domain, completed using reference TRBV11-2 and TRBJ2-3, is EAGVAQSPRYKIIEKRQSVAFWCNPISGHATLYWYQQILGQGPKLLIQFQNNGVVDDSQLPKDRFSAERLKGVDSTLKIQPAKLEDSAVYLCASSIAGGQDTQYFGPGTRLTVL.

The rearrangement uses TRBV6-2 or TRBV6-3 and TRBJ2-1; 12 bases align to TRBD2. The ends lost 2 bases at V and 3 bases at J; junction bases unmatched: 5. Germline assignment: CDR1 MNHEY and CDR2 SVGEGT. CDR3 size: 17 residues. The CDR3 reads CASSYLLAGGHYNEQFF. CDR3 nucleotide sequence: TGTGCCAGCAGTTACCTACTAGCGGGGGGCCACTACAATGAGCAGTTCTTC.

Concerning this clone: The same CDR3 can be traced to other DNA sequences in this sample. The V gene is TRBV9, the J gene TRBJ1-4; TRBD1 agrees at 9 bases. Germline lookup yields CDR1 SGDLS and CDR2 YYNGEE. Trimming at V came to 2 bases and at J to 6 bases, leaving 2 bases not matched to a gene. This CDR3 has 14 amino acids. CDR3 in DNA: TGTGCCAGCAGCGTGGGACAGGGAGATGAAAAACTGTTTTTT. Its translation: CASSVGQGDEKLFF.